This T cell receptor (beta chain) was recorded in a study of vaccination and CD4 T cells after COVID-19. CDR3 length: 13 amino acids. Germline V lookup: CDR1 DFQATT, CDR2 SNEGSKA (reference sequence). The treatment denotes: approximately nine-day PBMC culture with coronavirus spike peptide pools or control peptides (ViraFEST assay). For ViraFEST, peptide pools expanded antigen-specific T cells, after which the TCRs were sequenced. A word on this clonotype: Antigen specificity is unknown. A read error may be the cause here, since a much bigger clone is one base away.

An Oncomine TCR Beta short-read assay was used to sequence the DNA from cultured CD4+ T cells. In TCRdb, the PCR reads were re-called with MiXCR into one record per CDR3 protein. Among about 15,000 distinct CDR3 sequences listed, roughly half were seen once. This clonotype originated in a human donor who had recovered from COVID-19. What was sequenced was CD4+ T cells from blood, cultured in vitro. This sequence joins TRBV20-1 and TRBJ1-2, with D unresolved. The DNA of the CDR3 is TGCAGTACTAGAGAGCAGGAGAATTATGGCTACACCTTC. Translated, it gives CSTREQENYGYTF.